The 23 T cell receptor beta chains below come from one sample, sequenced in a study of T-cell memory formation after mild COVID-19. Each CDR3 protein is one row after TCRdb ran MiXCR on the 5' RACE reads. The sample carries 550,000 to 600,000 distinct CDR3 sequences, around a sixth recorded once. The sample was PBMCs or a T cell subset sorted from them (not recorded which). All receptors come from an adult woman who had mild COVID-19 (a few samples of this study predate the infection). Cell type and time point are not known.

This clonotype was counted a few times. The chain uses TRBV30 and TRBJ2-7; the match to TRBD1 covers 11 bases. CDR3 length: 13 residues. V was pared by 5 bases and J by 5 bases, with 5 bases of the junction left unmatched. The germline V gene has CDR1 GTSNPN and CDR2 SVGIG (reference sequence). CDR3 amino acids: CAWARDRGNEQYF. As DNA, the CDR3 is TGTGCCTGGGCCCGGGACAGGGGGAACGAGCAGTACTTC.

The chain couples TRBV21-1 to TRBJ2-7; the D call TRBD1 from the table was never checked on the DNA. TRBV21-1 is reported as a pseudogene. The CDR3 consists of 16 residues. CDR3 in DNA: TGTGCCAGCAGCACCAAGGGAGGGACAGGGGGCTACGAGCAGTACTTC. Translation: CASSTKGGTGGYEQYF.

CDR3 in amino acids: CASSLQGRGLGANVLTF. CDR3 coding DNA: TGTGCCAGCAGTCTCCAGGGCAGGGGGCTTGGGGCCAACGTCCTGACTTTC. The chain couples TRBV27 to TRBJ2-6, with 8 bases matching TRBD1. This CDR3 has 17 residues. Germline assignment: CDR1 MNHEY and CDR2 SMNVEV (reference sequence). The V and J ends lost 5 bases and 3 bases, in that order; junction bases with no gene match: 9.

The chain employs TRBV4-2 and TRBJ2-5, with D maybe TRBD1 (6 bases). V lost 1 base and J 5 bases, leaving 17 bases between the germline ends. The CDR3 runs to 16 residues. Per germline, CDR1 LGHNA and CDR2 YNFKEQ. CDR3 sequence (DNA): TGTGCCAGCAGCCAAGGGAGAGTGGGGGCGCGGGAGACCCAGTACTTC. It specifies CASSQGRVGARETQYF.

This clonotype was seen more than once but under ten times. This chain links TRBV7-9 with TRBJ2-3, with TRBD2 matching 13 bases. Germline V gene sequence: CDR1 SEHNR, CDR2 FQNEAQ (reference sequence). The junction had 9 bases not matched to a gene; V was cut back by 5 bases and J by 4 bases. The CDR3 loop spans 17 amino acids. In DNA form, the CDR3 reads TGTGCCAGCAGCCAGGGACTAGCGGGATCCGATGCAGATACGCAGTATTTT. This codes for CASSQGLAGSDADTQYF.

This clonotype was counted a few times. The rearrangement uses TRBV5-4 and TRBJ1-2, with D possibly being TRBD1 (6 bases). V was cut by 6 bases and J by 4 bases, with 13 bases left in between. Germline-derived CDR1 and CDR2 are SGHNT and YYREEE (reference sequence). This CDR3 is 13 amino acids long. The CDR3 region has the DNA TGTGCCAGCACCCTGACAGGCCCCTATGGCTACACCTTC. This sequence encodes CASTLTGPYGYTF. Full variable domain (missing parts from reference TRBV5-4 and TRBJ1-2): ETGVTQSPTHLIKTRGQQVTLRCSSQSGHNTVSWYQQALGQGPQFIFQYYREEENGRGNFPPRFSGLQFPNYSSELNVNALELDDSALYLCASTLTGPYGYTFGSGTRLTVV.

The gene calls are TRBV3-1 and TRBJ2-5; D could derive from TRBD1 or TRBD2 (5 bases each). This CDR3 has 14 residues. Looked up from germline, CDR1 is LGHDT and CDR2 is YNNKEL (reference sequence). Deletions cut 4 bases from V and 1 base from J, with 10 bases between. The CDR3 sequence is CASSPREPQETQYF. Here the CDR3 DNA reads TGTGCCAGCAGCCCCAGGGAGCCCCAAGAGACCCAGTACTTC.

J is TRBJ1-1 and V is TRBV29-1; 7 nucleotides agree with TRBD1. V lost 4 bases to trimming and J lost 2 bases; unmatched junction nucleotides: 10. CDR1 SQVTM and CDR2 ANQGSEA come from the germline V gene. The CDR3 is made up of 15 amino acids. The CDR3, as DNA: TGCAGCGTTGTTTCACAACAGGGGAAAAACACTGAAGCTTTCTTT. This codes for CSVVSQQGKNTEAFF. The variable domain in full, completed from reference TRBV29-1 and TRBJ1-1, reads SAVISQKPSRDICQRGTSLTIQCQVDSQVTMMFWYRQQPGQSLTLIATANQGSEATYESGFVIDKFPISRPNLTFSTLTVSNMSPEDSSIYLCSVVSQQGKNTEAFFGQGTRLTVV.

This clonotype has a handful of counts. The rearrangement joins TRBV5-4 to TRBJ2-3, with D unclear. The CDR3 spans 13 residues. CDR1 SGHNT and CDR2 YYREEE come from the germline V gene (reference sequence). Trimming pared 1 base from V and 7 bases from J, leaving 10 bases between. The CDR3 protein is CASSLSAAHTQYF. CDR3 nucleotides: TGTGCCAGCAGCTTGAGTGCCGCTCATACGCAGTATTTT. The variable domain in full, completed from reference TRBV5-4 and TRBJ2-3, reads ETGVTQSPTHLIKTRGQQVTLRCSSQSGHNTVSWYQQALGQGPQFIFQYYREEENGRGNFPPRFSGLQFPNYSSELNVNALELDDSALYLCASSLSAAHTQYFGPGTRLTVL.

The V and J genes are TRBV4-2 and TRBJ1-6, with unresolved D. The V end lost 0 bases, the J end lost 8 bases, and 11 bases lay between the germline ends. The length of the CDR3 is 15 residues. Germline CDR1 is LGHNA and CDR2 is YNFKEQ. The CDR3 bases are TGTGCCAGCAGCCAAGAGGGCGGGGAGTATTCACCCCTCCACTTT. It is translated as CASSQEGGEYSPLHF.

Ten or more counts support this clonotype. This chain links TRBV12-3 or TRBV12-4 with TRBJ2-4, with unresolved D. Trimming removed 3 bases from V and 6 bases from J, with 9 bases in between. CDR3 length: 13 amino acids. This CDR3 is CASSLDRRNIQYF. The DNA for the CDR3 is TGTGCCAGCAGTTTGGACCGGAGAAACATTCAGTACTTC.

V and J are TRBV3-1 and TRBJ2-1, with 7 bases lining up with TRBD2. Losses at the gene ends were 7 bases for V and 10 bases for J; bases not matched to a gene: 7. Germline lookup yields CDR1 LGHDT and CDR2 YNNKEL (reference sequence). The CDR3 runs 12 residues. This CDR3 is CASNLLSGEQFF. CDR3 in DNA: TGTGCCAGCAACCTCCTTAGCGGGGAGCAGTTCTTC.

The rearrangement uses TRBV4-3 and TRBJ1-3; D is undetermined. V lost 6 bases and J 0 bases, leaving 6 bases between the germline ends. Germline CDR1 and CDR2: LGHNA and YSLEER. This CDR3 is built from 13 residues. The CDR3 nucleotides are TGCGCCAGCAGACAGATCTCTGGAAACACCATATATTTT. The encoded protein is CASRQISGNTIYF.

This chain connects TRBV19 to TRBJ2-7, with D possibly being TRBD1 (6 bases). V gave up 3 bases and J gave up 5 bases, with 8 bases separating them. This CDR3 spans 12 amino acids. In germline, CDR1 is LNHDA, CDR2 SQIVND (reference sequence). This CDR3 reads CASSIGQNEQYF. The CDR3 nucleotides read TGTGCCAGTAGTATTGGACAGAACGAGCAGTACTTC. The full variable domain, with the rest looked up from reference TRBV19 and TRBJ2-7, is DGGITQSPKYLFRKEGQNVTLSCEQNLNHDAMYWYRQDPGQGLRLIYYSQIVNDFQKGDIAEGYSVSREKKESFPLTVTSAQKNPTAFYLCASSIGQNEQYFGPGTRLTVT.

This clonotype was counted between two and nine times. The chain recombines TRBV2 with TRBJ2-7; 7 bases are a match to TRBD2. Trimming cost V 7 bases and J 3 bases; bases outside gene matches: 6. The CDR3 sequence is 13 residues long. Germline V gene sequence: CDR1 SNHLY, CDR2 FYNNEI. CDR3 protein: CASTSGRVYEQYF. The CDR3, as DNA: TGTGCCAGCACCTCGGGGAGGGTCTACGAGCAGTACTTC. Variable domain in full (rest from reference TRBV2 and TRBJ2-7): EPEVTQTPSHQVTQMGQEVILRCVPISNHLYFYWYRQILGQKVEFLVSFYNNEISEKSEIFDDQFSVERPDGSNFTLKIRSTKLEDSAMYFCASTSGRVYEQYFGPGTRLTVT.

This clonotype was observed at least ten times. This chain joins TRBV20-1 and TRBJ2-3, with 9 bases that match TRBD1. This CDR3 is built from 14 residues. V was clipped by 4 bases and J by 1 base; unmatched bases: 3. The germline V gene has CDR1 DFQATT and CDR2 SNEGSKA (reference sequence). The CDR3 DNA follows: TGCAGTGCTAACAGGGACAGGGGCACAGATACGCAGTATTTT. Residues: CSANRDRGTDTQYF.

CDR3 sequence reads: CASSQDNNYNEQFF. The CDR3 DNA follows: TGTGCCAGCAGCCAGGACAACAACTACAATGAGCAGTTCTTC. This rearrangement joins TRBV4-2 to TRBJ2-1, with D tentatively TRBD1 (5 bases). The CDR3 covers 14 residues. Germline lookup yields CDR1 LGHNA and CDR2 YNFKEQ. The germline V and J ends were trimmed by 3 bases and 3 bases, with 9 bases remaining between them.

The sample holds a few counts of this clonotype. The chain links TRBV19 to TRBJ2-5, with 8 bases lining up with TRBD1. After removal of 7 bases from V and 3 bases from J, the junction contained 4 bases not matched to a gene. Germline V gene lookup returns CDR1 LNHDA and CDR2 SQIVND (reference sequence). The CDR3 length is 13 residues. CDR3 bases: TGTGCCAGTACCCCGACAGGGGAAGAGACCCAGTACTTC. This gives the protein CASTPTGEETQYF.

This clonotype has a handful of counts. The V gene is TRBV18, the J gene TRBJ1-2; 12 bases agree with TRBD1. CDR3 size: 15 residues. CDR1 and CDR2 (germline): KGHSH, LQKENI. V shed 0 bases, J shed 8 bases, and the junction held 4 bases outside the gene matches. CDR3 sequence reads: CASSPPSGTGGGYTF. CDR3 nucleotides: TGTGCCAGCTCACCACCGTCCGGGACAGGGGGCGGCTACACCTTC.

This clonotype was found many times. V gene TRBV5-1 combines with J gene TRBJ2-1, with 7 bases fitting TRBD1. The CDR3 totals 15 residues. With V trimmed by 5 bases and J by 4 bases, 9 bases remained unmatched. Germline loops: CDR1 SGHRS, CDR2 YFSETQ. As DNA, the CDR3 is TGCGCCAGCAGTCCCACAGGGGTTTCATACAATGAGCAGTTCTTC. This gives the protein CASSPTGVSYNEQFF.

This sequence joins TRBV9 and TRBJ2-3; no clear D gene. Trimming removed 0 bases at V and 6 bases at J, with 14 bases between. The CDR3 covers 15 residues. CDR1 SGDLS and CDR2 YYNGEE come from the germline V gene. CDR3 DNA: TGTGCCAGCAGCGTAGCCCCTAGACTCGGGGATACGCAGTATTTT. Translating it yields CASSVAPRLGDTQYF.

The CDR3 here is CASSWGTASPLHF. DNA of the CDR3: TGCGCCAGCAGCTGGGGGACAGCTTCACCCCTCCACTTT. The chain joins TRBV5-1 to TRBJ1-6, with 7 bases identical to TRBD1. The CDR3 is made up of 13 amino acids. V shed 3 bases and J 9 bases; nucleotides not matched to a gene: 3. Germline CDR1 is SGHRS and CDR2 is YFSETQ.

A few counts support this clonotype. The chain links TRBV18 to TRBJ2-1; D tentatively fits TRBD1 or TRBD2 (5 bases each). The CDR3 has 15 residues. Looked up from germline, CDR1 is KGHSH and CDR2 is LQKENI. Trimming took 6 bases from V and 2 from J, leaving 14 bases between them. This CDR3 is CASSESQGPYNEQFF. The CDR3 DNA reads as TGTGCCAGCTCGGAGTCGCAGGGACCCTACAATGAGCAGTTCTTC.